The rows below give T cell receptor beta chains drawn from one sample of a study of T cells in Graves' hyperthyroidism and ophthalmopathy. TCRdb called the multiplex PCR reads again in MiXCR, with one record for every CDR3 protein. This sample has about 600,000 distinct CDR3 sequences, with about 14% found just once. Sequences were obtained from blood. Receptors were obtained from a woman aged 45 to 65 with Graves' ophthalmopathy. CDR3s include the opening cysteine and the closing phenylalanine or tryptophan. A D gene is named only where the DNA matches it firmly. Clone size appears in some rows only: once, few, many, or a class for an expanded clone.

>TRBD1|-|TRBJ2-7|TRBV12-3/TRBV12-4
TGTGCCAGCAGTCCATGGGACAGGGAGTACGAGCAGTACTTC
CASSPWDREYEQYF
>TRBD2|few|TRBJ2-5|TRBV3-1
TGTGCCAGCAGCCAAGCTCTAGCGGGAGGGCCCTATCCAGAGACCCAGTACTTC
CASSQALAGGPYPETQYF
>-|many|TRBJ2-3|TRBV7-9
TGTGCCAGCAGCTTAGATCAGGACAGTACCACAGATACGCAGTATTTT
CASSLDQDSTTDTQYF
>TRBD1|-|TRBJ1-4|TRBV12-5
TGTGCTAGTGGTTTCCTTCCTCAACCGGGACAGAATAATGAAAAACTGTTTTTT
CASGFLPQPGQNNEKLFF
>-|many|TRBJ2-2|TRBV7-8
TGTGCCAGCAGCACTGTGACAGGTTGGACTTCTACCGGGGAGCTGTTTTTT
CASSTVTGWTSTGELFF
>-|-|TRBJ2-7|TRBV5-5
TGTGCCAGCAGCTTGGTTGGCGCGAGGGGACCGACTTTATGGTACGAGCAGTACTTC
CASSLVGARGPTLWYEQYF
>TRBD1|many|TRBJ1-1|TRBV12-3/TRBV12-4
TGTGCCAGCAGTTTTTGGACAGGGGGCCTCACTGAAGCTTTCTTT
CASSFWTGGLTEAFF
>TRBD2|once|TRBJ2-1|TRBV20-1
TGCAGTGCTAGAGGTCCGAGACTAGCGGGAGGGAGAGAGCAGTTCTTC
CSARGPRLAGGREQFF
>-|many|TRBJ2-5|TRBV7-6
TGTGCCAGCAGTCCCCCCATGGGTGTGGAGACCCAGTACTTC
CASSPPMGVETQYF
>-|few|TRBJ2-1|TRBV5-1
TGCGCCAGCAGCTTGGTAGGGGGGTTCTCCTACAATGAGCAGTTCTTC
CASSLVGGFSYNEQFF
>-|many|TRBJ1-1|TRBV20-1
TGCAGTGCTAGAGACCCACAGCGTGGCACTGAAGCTTTCTTT
CSARDPQRGTEAFF
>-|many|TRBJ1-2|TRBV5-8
TGTGCCAGCAGCCCGACGGTTGGCGGCTACACCTTC
CASSPTVGGYTF
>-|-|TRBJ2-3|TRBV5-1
TGCGCCAGCAGCTTGGCCCATAAAAGCACAGATACGCAGTATTTT
CASSLAHKSTDTQYF
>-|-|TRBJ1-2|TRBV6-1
TGTGCCAGCAGCGGGGGGCGGCTCGATGCTGGCTACACCTTC
CASSGGRLDAGYTF
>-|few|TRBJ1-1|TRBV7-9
TGTGCCAGCCACGGACAGTCGAACACTGAAGCTTTCTTT
CASHGQSNTEAFF
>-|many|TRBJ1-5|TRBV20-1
TGCAGTGCTAGAGGGGAAATGGGACGGGATCAGCCCCAGCATTTT
CSARGEMGRDQPQHF
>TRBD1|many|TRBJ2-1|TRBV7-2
TGTGCCAGCAGACAGGGGGAAAGCTTTGAGCAGTTCTTC
CASRQGESFEQFF
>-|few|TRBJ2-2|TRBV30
TGTGCCTGGATAGGTTCGGGCGGGGAGCTGTTTTTT
CAWIGSGGELFF
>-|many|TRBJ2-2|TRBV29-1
TGCAGCGTTGAAAGCACCGGGGAGCTGTTTTTT
CSVESTGELFF
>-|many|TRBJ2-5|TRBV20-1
TGCAGTATTGGGCAAGAGACCCAGTACTTC
CSIGQETQYF
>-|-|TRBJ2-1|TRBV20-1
TGCAGTGCTAGAGTGGATGCCGGGATTGTTATTGAGCAGTTCTTC
CSARVDAGIVIEQFF
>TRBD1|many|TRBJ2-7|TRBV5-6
TGTGCCAGCAGCTCGGACAGGGACTACGAGCAGTACTTC
CASSSDRDYEQYF
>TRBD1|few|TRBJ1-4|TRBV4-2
TGTGCCAGCAGCCAAGATGTGGGACAGGGCCGATTGGTCGGACTGTTTTTT
CASSQDVGQGRLVGLFF
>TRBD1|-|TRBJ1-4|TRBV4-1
TGCGCCAGCAGCCCCATTCAGGGGGCTAATGAAAAACTGTTTTTT
CASSPIQGANEKLFF
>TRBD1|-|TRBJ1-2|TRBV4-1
TGCGCCAGCAGCCCCAGTTCCTCCGGACAGGGGAGCTATGGCTACACCTTC
CASSPSSSGQGSYGYTF
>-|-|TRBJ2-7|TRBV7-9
TGTGCCAGCAGCTTAGCAGAAATCCTCTCCTACGAGCAGTACTTC
CASSLAEILSYEQYF
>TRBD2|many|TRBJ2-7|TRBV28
TGTGCCAGCCGCGGGACTAGCGGAACATGGGAGCAGTACTTC
CASRGTSGTWEQYF
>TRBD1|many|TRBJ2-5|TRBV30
TGTGCCTGGGGACAGGGAAGAAAAGAGACCCAGTACTTC
CAWGQGRKETQYF
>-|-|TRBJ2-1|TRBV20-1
TGCAGTGCTAGGGGAAACCCGGAGGGGGCGTCCTACAATGAGCAGTTCTTC
CSARGNPEGASYNEQFF
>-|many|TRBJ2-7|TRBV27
TGTGCCAGCACATTCCAAGGGGGGAAATCCTACGAGCAGTACTTC
CASTFQGGKSYEQYF
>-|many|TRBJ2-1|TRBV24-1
TGTGCCACCAGCCCCCGGGACTTAACCTACAATGAGCAGTTCTTC
CATSPRDLTYNEQFF
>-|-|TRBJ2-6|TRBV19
TGTGCCAGTAGTTTGGACGCAAACTCTGGGGCCAACGTCCTGACTTTC
CASSLDANSGANVLTF
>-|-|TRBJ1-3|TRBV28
TGTGCCAGCAGTTTAATGGGGTGGCGAAACACCATATATTTT
CASSLMGWRNTIYF
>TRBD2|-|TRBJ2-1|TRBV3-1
TGTGCCAGCAGCCAAGATCGCCCTCAAGCGGGAGGGCCAGAATATGAGCAGTTCTTC
CASSQDRPQAGGPEYEQFF
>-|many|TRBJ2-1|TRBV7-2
TGTGCCAGCAGCCTGGTAAGGGTAAATGAGCAGTTCTTC
CASSLVRVNEQFF
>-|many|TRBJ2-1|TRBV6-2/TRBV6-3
TGTGCCAGCAGTTATCTGACTGGGAATGAGCAGTTCTTC
CASSYLTGNEQFF
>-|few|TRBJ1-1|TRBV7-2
TGTGCCAGCAGCTATCTCGGGACTGTGAACACTGAAGCTTTCTTT
CASSYLGTVNTEAFF
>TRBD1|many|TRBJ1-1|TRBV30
TGTGCCTGGAGACACGCGGGACAGCCAAGTGAAGCTTTCTTT
CAWRHAGQPSEAFF
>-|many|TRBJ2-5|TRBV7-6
TGTGCCAGCAGCTTCCGGACAGACGAGACCCAGTACTTC
CASSFRTDETQYF
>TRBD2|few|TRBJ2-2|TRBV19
TGTGCCAGTACCGGAAGCGGGAGCGTGGCCGGGGAGCTGTTTTTT
CASTGSGSVAGELFF
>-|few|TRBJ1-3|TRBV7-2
TGTGCCAGCAGCCCCCTCTCTGGAAACACCATATATTTT
CASSPLSGNTIYF
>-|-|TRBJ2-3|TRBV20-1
TGCAGTGCTAGAGCTCGACAGGCTAGCACAGATACGCAGTATTTT
CSARARQASTDTQYF
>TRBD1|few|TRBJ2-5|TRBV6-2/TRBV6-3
TGTGCCAGCAGTTACGGCACAGGGGGCTTGGAGACCCAGTACTTC
CASSYGTGGLETQYF
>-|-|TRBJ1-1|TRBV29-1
TGCAGCGTTGAGGGAGGGGTTGTCGAAGCTTTCTTT
CSVEGGVVEAFF
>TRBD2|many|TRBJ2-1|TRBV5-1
TGCGCCAGCAGCTTGGCCCTAGCGGACAATGAGCAGTTCTTC
CASSLALADNEQFF
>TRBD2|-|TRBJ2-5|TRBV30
TGTGCCTGGAGCTGGGGGACTAGCGGGAGGGAGACCCAGTACTTC
CAWSWGTSGRETQYF
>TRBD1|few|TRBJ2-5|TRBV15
TGTGCCACCAGCAGAGACCTGGACAGGCAAGAGACCCAGTACTTC
CATSRDLDRQETQYF
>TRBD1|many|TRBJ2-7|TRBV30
TGTGCCTGGCGGGACAGGGATCAAGAGCAGTACTTC
CAWRDRDQEQYF
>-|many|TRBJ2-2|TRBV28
TGTGCCAGCAGTACATCGTCGAACACCGGGGAGCTGTTTTTT
CASSTSSNTGELFF
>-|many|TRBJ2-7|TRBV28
TGTGCCAGCAGTTTATCACAGGACCCATCCTACGAGCAGTACTTC
CASSLSQDPSYEQYF
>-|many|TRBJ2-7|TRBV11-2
TGTGCCAGCAGCTTAGATGCCGGGGGAGGTTACGAGCAGTACTTC
CASSLDAGGGYEQYF
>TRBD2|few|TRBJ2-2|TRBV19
TGTGCCAGTAGGCCTCGGGGGGGGTTTTCTAACACCGGGGAGCTGTTTTTT
CASRPRGGFSNTGELFF